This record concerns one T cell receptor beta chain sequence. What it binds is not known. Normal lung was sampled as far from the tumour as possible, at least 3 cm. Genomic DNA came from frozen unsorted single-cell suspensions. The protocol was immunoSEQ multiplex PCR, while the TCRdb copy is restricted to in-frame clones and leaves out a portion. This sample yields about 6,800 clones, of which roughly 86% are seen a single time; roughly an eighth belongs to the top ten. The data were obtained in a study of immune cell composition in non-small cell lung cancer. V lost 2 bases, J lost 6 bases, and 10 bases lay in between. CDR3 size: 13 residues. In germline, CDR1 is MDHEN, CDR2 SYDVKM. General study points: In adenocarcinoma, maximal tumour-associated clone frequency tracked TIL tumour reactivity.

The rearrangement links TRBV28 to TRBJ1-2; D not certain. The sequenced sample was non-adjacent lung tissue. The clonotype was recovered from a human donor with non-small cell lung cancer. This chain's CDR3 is CASSLIGSDGYTF. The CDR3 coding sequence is TGTGCCAGCAGTTTAATAGGGTCCGATGGCTACACCTTC.